A selection of T cell receptor beta chains follows, all from one sample in a study of radiotherapy plus CTLA-4 blockade in lung cancer. Data came from immunoSEQ multiplex PCR; TCRdb stores just in-frame clones and leaves some out. This repertoire shows about 110,000 clones, more than 75% found once; its top ten account for 2% to 3%. The specimen was peripheral blood, collected from a patient treated with radiotherapy plus ipilimumab. All receptors come from a human donor with non-small cell lung cancer that progressed on radiotherapy plus ipilimumab. Some clones in this sample may be carry-over from other donors' samples. Both conserved end residues are part of each CDR3. Fields, in order: J gene, D gene, clone size, V gene, CDR3 protein, CDR3 DNA. D genes are given only for firm matches. For some rows the clone size is stated as once, few or many, or as a class when expanded; others skip it.

>TRBJ1-1|-|-|TRBV27
CASEGDSGEAFF
TGTGCCAGCGAAGGAGACTCAGGTGAAGCTTTCTTT
>TRBJ1-2|-|-|TRBV30
CAWSWAGRLFVGYTF
TGTGCCTGGAGTTGGGCAGGCCGTCTTTTCGTTGGCTACACCTTC
>TRBJ2-1|-|-|TRBV5-1
CASSLAGGAYNEQFF
TGCGCCAGCAGCTTGGCTGGCGGTGCCTACAATGAGCAGTTCTTC
>TRBJ2-7|TRBD2|-|TRBV4-2
CASSQESLSGAPYEQYF
TGTGCCAGCAGCCAAGAAAGCCTGAGCGGGGCCCCCTACGAGCAGTACTTC
>TRBJ2-5|-|-|TRBV29-1
CSVDTDSQETQYF
TGCAGCGTTGATACTGACAGCCAAGAGACCCAGTACTTC
>TRBJ1-1|TRBD1|-|TRBV7-2
CASSSRDRAEAFF
TGTGCCAGCAGCTCACGGGACAGGGCTGAAGCTTTCTTT
>TRBJ2-3|-|few|TRBV11-1
CASSLRLRSTDTQYF
TGTGCCAGCAGCTTAAGACTTCGCAGCACAGATACGCAGTATTTT
>TRBJ2-3|-|once|TRBV5-1
CASSLYVTDTQYF
TGCGCCAGCAGCTTGTATGTCACAGATACGCAGTATTTT
>TRBJ2-2|TRBD2|-|TRBV11-2
CASSSRGLAGLNTGELFF
TGTGCCAGCAGCTCCCGGGGACTAGCGGGGCTGAACACCGGGGAGCTGTTTTTT
>TRBJ1-6|TRBD1|few|TRBV6-5
CASRSTGVGSPLHF
TGTGCCAGCAGAAGTACAGGGGTGGGATCACCCCTCCACTTT
>TRBJ2-5|-|-|TRBV4-2
CASSQVRWEETQYF
TGTGCCAGCAGCCAAGTGCGTTGGGAAGAGACCCAGTACTTC
>TRBJ1-3|-|-|TRBV18
CASSPPYQSSGNTIYF
TGTGCCAGCTCACCACCTTATCAGAGCTCTGGAAACACCATATATTTT
>TRBJ2-1|TRBD1|-|TRBV6-1
CASSDTRGRRQFF
TGTGCCAGCAGTGATACGAGGGGGCGCAGACAGTTCTTC
>TRBJ2-3|-|-|TRBV7-6
CASSLAWGSNTDTQYF
TGTGCCAGCAGTCTAGCCTGGGGGTCAAACACAGATACGCAGTATTTT
>TRBJ1-5|-|-|TRBV10-3
CAISATQVLYQPQHF
TGTGCCATCAGTGCAACACAGGTTCTATATCAGCCCCAGCATTTT
>TRBJ2-7|-|-|TRBV11-2
CASSFFSRAALYEQYF
TGTGCCAGCAGCTTTTTTTCTCGGGCAGCCCTTTACGAGCAGTACTTC
>TRBJ2-7|TRBD2|-|TRBV7-2
CASSSGLAGDYEQYF
TGTGCCAGCAGCTCCGGACTAGCGGGGGACTACGAGCAGTACTTC
>TRBJ2-1|-|-|TRBV20-1
CSARRGGEQFF
TGCAGTGCTAGACGCGGTGGTGAGCAGTTCTTC
>TRBJ2-1|-|-|TRBV6-1
CASSRTFGGNNEQFF
TGTGCCAGCAGCCGGACTTTTGGGGGCAACAATGAGCAGTTCTTC
>TRBJ1-1|TRBD1|-|TRBV6-1
CASSGSFTGDTEAFF
TGTGCCAGCAGCGGATCGTTTACAGGGGACACTGAAGCTTTCTTT
>TRBJ1-1|TRBD1|few|TRBV5-8
CASSWTGVTMNTEAFF
TGTGCCAGCAGCTGGACAGGCGTTACCATGAACACTGAAGCTTTCTTT
>TRBJ1-2|-|-|TRBV21-1
CASSKVGYGYTF
TGTGCCAGCAGCAAAGTGGGGTATGGCTACACCTTC
>TRBJ1-1|-|-|TRBV4-2
CASSQEPSRNTEAFF
TGTGCCAGCAGCCAAGAACCCAGTCGGAACACTGAAGCTTTCTTT
>TRBJ1-1|TRBD1|-|TRBV4-1
CASSQVTPGTGFIRTEAFF
TGCGCCAGCAGCCAAGTAACTCCCGGGACAGGGTTTATTAGGACTGAAGCTTTCTTT
>TRBJ1-2|-|-|TRBV6-1
CASIDWGLPYGYTF
TGTGCCAGCATCGATTGGGGGCTCCCCTATGGCTACACCTTC
>TRBJ2-7|TRBD1|-|TRBV7-2
CASSLDRGDYEQYF
TGTGCCAGCAGCTTAGACAGGGGGGACTACGAGCAGTACTTC
>TRBJ1-2|-|-|TRBV7-2
CASSLQGYGYTF
TGTGCCAGCAGCTTACAGGGGTATGGCTACACCTTC
>TRBJ2-7|-|-|TRBV6-5
CASSYRDPPYEQYF
TGTGCCAGCAGTTACAGGGACCCCCCCTACGAGCAGTACTTC
>TRBJ2-1|TRBD2|once|TRBV4-3
CASLKLGVAGGYNEQFF
TGCGCCAGCCTAAAGTTAGGGGTAGCGGGGGGGTACAATGAGCAGTTCTTC
>TRBJ2-7|-|-|TRBV28
CASSPWAGSSYEQYF
TGTGCCAGCAGCCCTTGGGCAGGGAGCTCCTACGAGCAGTACTTC
>TRBJ2-7|-|-|TRBV5-1
CASSSGRYEQYF
TGCGCCAGCAGCTCAGGACGGTACGAGCAGTACTTC
>TRBJ1-6|-|-|TRBV2
CASSVRWSESPLHF
TGTGCCAGCAGTGTCAGGTGGAGTGAATCACCCCTCCACTTT
>TRBJ1-1|-|-|TRBV7-3
CASSIQGNTEAFF
TGTGCCAGCAGCATACAGGGGAACACTGAAGCTTTCTTT
>TRBJ2-7|TRBD1|-|TRBV7-3
CASSRGQGANEQYF
TGTGCCAGCAGTAGGGGACAGGGGGCAAACGAGCAGTACTTC
>TRBJ1-1|-|once|TRBV25-1
CASTGNFEPGEAFF
TGTGCCAGCACTGGTAATTTTGAACCTGGTGAAGCTTTCTTT
>TRBJ1-4|-|-|TRBV4-1
CASSHLTGSAEGGKLFF
TGCGCCAGCAGCCACCTCACCGGCTCTGCCGAGGGGGGAAAACTGTTTTTT
>TRBJ1-2|-|once|TRBV4-2
CASSQGGSGDGYTF
TGTGCCAGCAGCCAAGGGGGTAGCGGGGATGGCTACACCTTC
>TRBJ1-5|-|-|TRBV6-1
CASISTNQPQHF
TGTGCCAGCATTTCGACAAACCAGCCCCAGCATTTT
>TRBJ2-7|-|-|TRBV7-6
CASSLEVRGGEQYF
TGTGCCAGCAGCTTAGAGGTTCGCGGAGGCGAGCAGTACTTC
>TRBJ2-7|TRBD1|few|TRBV15
CATSRAGQGYEQYF
TGTGCCACCAGCAGAGCGGGACAGGGCTACGAGCAGTACTTC
>TRBJ1-1|-|-|TRBV4-3
CASSQSGNTEAFF
TGCGCCAGCAGCCAGAGTGGGAACACTGAAGCTTTCTTT
>TRBJ2-2|TRBD1|-|TRBV15
CATRILQGALDTGELFF
TGTGCCACCAGGATACTTCAGGGGGCGCTTGACACCGGGGAGCTGTTTTTT
>TRBJ2-1|-|-|TRBV10-3
CAISYVAGGGNEQFF
TGTGCCATCAGCTATGTAGCCGGGGGAGGCAATGAGCAGTTCTTC
>TRBJ2-7|TRBD1|medium-sized|TRBV6-4
CASSDTWETGAYEQYF
TGTGCCAGCAGTGACACTTGGGAGACAGGGGCGTACGAGCAGTACTTC
>TRBJ2-5|TRBD1|-|TRBV7-8
CASSPQTGRETQYF
TGTGCCAGCAGCCCCCAGACAGGGCGGGAGACCCAGTACTTC
>TRBJ2-1|TRBD1|-|TRBV15
CATSRGGTGGNEQFF
TGTGCCACCAGCAGAGGTGGGACAGGGGGCAATGAGCAGTTCTTC
>TRBJ1-2|-|-|TRBV20-1
CSASPNYGYTF
TGCAGTGCTAGTCCCAACTATGGCTACACCTTC
>TRBJ1-5|-|-|TRBV15
CATSRGKSQPQHF
TGTGCCACCAGCAGAGGGAAAAGCCAGCCCCAGCATTTT
>TRBJ2-5|-|-|TRBV11-3
CASSQRGSETQYF
TGTGCCAGCAGCCAACGGGGATCAGAGACCCAGTACTTC
>TRBJ1-5|-|-|TRBV27
CASSPGHGGNQPQHF
TGTGCCAGCAGTCCTGGACACGGGGGCAATCAGCCCCAGCATTTT
>TRBJ2-1|TRBD2|-|TRBV4-3
CASSHRTSGGSNNEQFF
TGCGCCAGCAGCCACCGGACTAGCGGGGGTTCCAACAATGAGCAGTTCTTC
>TRBJ2-7|-|-|TRBV30
CAWSQHYEQYF
TGTGCCTGGAGCCAACACTACGAGCAGTACTTC
>TRBJ1-5|-|-|TRBV4-3
CASSQGQSNQPQHF
TGCGCCAGCAGCCAAGGACAAAGCAATCAGCCCCAGCATTTT
>TRBJ1-2|-|-|TRBV19
CASYINYGYTF
TGTGCCAGCTATATAAACTATGGCTACACCTTC
>TRBJ2-5|TRBD1|-|TRBV5-1
CASSFGTDQGTQYF
TGCGCCAGCAGCTTCGGGACAGACCAAGGGACCCAGTACTTC
>TRBJ1-6|-|-|TRBV7-2
CASLPGYSYNSPLHF
TGTGCCAGCCTCCCGGGTTACTCCTATAATTCACCCCTCCACTTT
>TRBJ1-1|TRBD1|-|TRBV5-4
CASSPSRDRDTEAFF
TGTGCCAGCAGCCCGTCCCGGGACAGGGACACTGAAGCTTTCTTT